This TCR beta chain was obtained from a study of T cells in Graves' hyperthyroidism and ophthalmopathy (dated by TCRdb to between 2018 and 2020). A note on the overall study: Peripheral blood samples were taken at the time of initial diagnosis, prior to any treatment. Prospective prediction of ophthalmopathy was tested in an independent validation cohort consisting of roughly 19 hyperthyroidism patients and more than 15 patients who later progressed to ophthalmopathy. The approximately 90 discovery patients were divided at random into training and test sets in a 7:3 ratio. Thyroid tissue and blood T-cell repertoires from several Graves' hyperthyroidism patients were also compared in the study. TCR Vbeta CDR3 sequencing of 135 peripheral blood samples (over 40 ophthalmopathy, approximately 80 hyperthyroidism and roughly 17 progressor patients) is reported in the paper. To identify distinguishing TCR V-J signatures, a discovery cohort of around 98 patients was used, comprising 40 to 45 with Graves' ophthalmopathy and 57 with stable Graves' hyperthyroidism. Following sampling, methimazole starting at 30 mg daily was given to hyperthyroidism patients, and high-dose intravenous methylprednisolone was given to ophthalmopathy patients.

On this clonotype: The target of this receptor is not known. Base qualities were left out, and no much larger clone turns up one base away.

Stable Graves' hyperthyroidism was defined as no progression to ophthalmopathy during 18 months of follow-up. Hyperthyroidism patients were newly diagnosed, had a disease duration of under 2 months, and were aged 18 to 65 years. Any patient with an uncontrolled infection, another autoimmune disease, pregnancy or lactation was excluded. Diagnoses were based on clinical symptoms, serum thyroxine and TRAb, thyroid ultrasound and orbital computed tomography. Ficoll-Paque density gradient centrifugation was used to isolate PBMCs from about 10 ml of fresh peripheral blood. Trizol reagent was used to extract total RNA, and RNA quality was then checked on an Agilent 2100 Bioanalyzer. The TCR beta CDR3 regions were amplified from the RNA transcripts. For the first round of RT-PCR on the TCR CDR3, the HTBI primer set was used together with the Qiagen OneStep RT-PCR kit. Libraries were constructed in a second round of multiplex PCR, after which size selection and purification were carried out. Paired-end sequencing of the libraries was performed with 100 bp reads on an Illumina HiSeq2000. The paper's data handling went like this. SOAPnuke was used to process the raw data, removing reads that contained adapters or uncalled bases, had a mean Phred below 15, or lacked an exact match to the constant primer or identifier. High-quality paired reads were merged using COPE v1.2.5, and each unique nucleotide sequence was defined as a clonotype. MiTCR v1.1 was used to align the clonotypes against IMGT TRBV, TRBD and TRBJ reference segments. The analysis included only V-J combinations with a frequency above 0.0001, which together covered 98% to 99.2% of the repertoires. A TCS score was defined as the ratio of F50 (clonal expansion) to E x V (chaos), with BLOSUM62-based TCRdist applied between CDR3 peptides within each V-J. Welch's t-statistics and random forest reduced fewer than 600 V-J features to roughly 13, which were used in a naive Bayes classifier (R e1071). The raw public data were reprocessed by TCRdb itself: fastp quality trimming at Q25, MiXCR clonotype calling, in-frame beta chains only. Every entry covers one CDR3 protein and lists the most common genes and DNA from its rows. TCRdb assigned the V and J calls; the authors' analysis was not used. The sample data list 500,000 to 650,000 distinct CDR3 sequences, and approximately 15% of these were observed just once. The top ten clonotypes cover 11% to 15% of the sample.

General study outcomes and caveats: No statistical method was used to set the sample size in advance, and investigators knew the group allocation. In cross-validation, a model built on a 13 V-J signature told ophthalmopathy apart from stable hyperthyroidism with 87.88% sensitivity and about 81% specificity, and in testing the same model reached 80%/75%. Most expanded thyroid clonotypes (frequency above 0.001) were also detected in blood, suggesting blood repertoires may reflect thyroid immune responses. During validation, the model predicted progression to ophthalmopathy a median of around 7 months ahead of onset, with almost 71% sensitivity and 72.22% specificity.

Sequenced: blood. The source is a woman in her thirties or forties with Graves' hyperthyroidism.

DNA sequence: TGCGCCAGCAGCCAAGATCCGCGGGGTCGTAAGGACAATGAGCAGTTCTTC. This codes for CASSQDPRGRKDNEQFF. The sequence joins TRBV4-1 to TRBJ2-1, with TRBD2 perhaps the D gene, on 6 matching bases. The CDR3 sequence holds 17 residues, the cysteine and phenylalanine included. CDR3 DNA is the only sequence kept; it has 51 bases, read in frame from the first base. The germline V gene sets CDR1 to MGHRA and CDR2 to YSYEKL. V loses 0 bases, J loses 5 bases, and the germline ends lie 17 bases apart.